The 9 T cell receptor beta chains below were found in one sample sequenced in a study of T cell repertoires in cytomegalovirus infection. In TCRdb, the reads were re-called with MiXCR into one record per CDR3 protein. Among nearly 450,000 distinct CDR3 sequences listed, approximately 32% were seen once. Sequencing was carried out using PBMCs. Source of these receptors: a human donor in good health (CMV status not recorded). Some clones in this sample may be carry-over from other donors' samples.

There are a few counts of this clonotype. The V gene is TRBV7-2, the J gene TRBJ2-3, with D perhaps TRBD1 (6 bases). CDR1 is SGHTA, CDR2 FQGNSA, per germline. CDR3 size: 17 residues. With 0 bases removed from V and 4 bases from J, the gap between germline ends came to 17 bases. CDR3 in DNA: TGTGCCAGCAGCTTAGCGGGGCTGCTGGGACACGCAGATACGCAGTATTTT. Amino acid sequence: CASSLAGLLGHADTQYF.

This clonotype showed up just a few times. The chain links TRBV6-1 to TRBJ2-7; TRBD1 aligns across 7 bases. Germline V lookup: CDR1 MNHNS, CDR2 SASEGT. This CDR3 spans 15 amino acids. V lost 7 bases, J lost 3 bases, and 12 bases stayed unmatched. The CDR3 DNA sequence: TGTGCCAGCACTACGGGACAGTTGCCAAGCTACGAGCAGTACTTC. Its protein product is CASTTGQLPSYEQYF.

The rearrangement links TRBV4-1 to TRBJ2-1, with D perhaps matching TRBD1 (6 bases). This CDR3 contains 14 residues. CDR1 is MGHRA and CDR2 is YSYEKL in the germline V gene. V lost 0 bases and J lost 8, with 11 bases in between. In nucleotides, the CDR3 is TGCGCCAGCAGCCAAGATCGCAGGGGCGATGAGCAGTTCTTC. It specifies CASSQDRRGDEQFF.

This clonotype was found many times. This chain connects TRBV7-6 to TRBJ2-7; TRBD1 matches at 10 bases. This CDR3 is built from 14 residues. The germline V gene has CDR1 SGHVS and CDR2 FNYEAQ. V was pared by 5 bases and J by 1 base, with 2 bases of the junction left unmatched. CDR3 nucleotide sequence: TGTGCCAGCAGCGCGGACAGGGGGTCCTACGAGCAGTACTTC. Protein sequence: CASSADRGSYEQYF.

This clonotype appeared many times. This sequence joins TRBV7-9 and TRBJ1-2; the D is unclear. Germline CDR1 SEHNR, CDR2 FQNEAQ (reference sequence). The CDR3 length is 14 residues. V gave up 2 bases and J gave up 0 bases, with 7 bases separating them. CDR3 DNA sequence: TGTGCCAGCAGCTTATGGGAAGCTAACTATGGCTACACCTTC. As protein: CASSLWEANYGYTF.

The rearrangement joins TRBV5-1 to TRBJ1-6; 8 bases are a match to TRBD1. Germline values: CDR1 SGHRS, CDR2 YFSETQ. There are 15 residues in the CDR3. V dropped 4 bases and J dropped 7; count of bases not matched to a gene: 7. CDR3 sequence reads: CASSPDRAKNSPLHF. The CDR3 DNA follows: TGCGCCAGCAGCCCGGACAGGGCGAAAAATTCACCCCTCCACTTT.

This clonotype appeared many times. The chain employs TRBV7-2 and TRBJ2-3; D call uncertain. The V end was cut by 1 base, the J end by 5 bases, with 4 bases between. CDR3 length: 12 amino acids. Per the germline V gene, CDR1 is SGHTA and CDR2 is FQGNSA. CDR3 amino acids: CASSLDRDTQYF. In DNA, the CDR3 is TGTGCCAGCAGCTTAGACCGAGATACGCAGTATTTT.

This clonotype appeared a single time. At one end the junction does not follow the germline gene, possibly because of a read error. V usage is TRBV7-3 and J usage is TRBJ1-2; 7 nucleotides line up with TRBD1. Germline CDR1 SGHTA, CDR2 FQGTGA. This CDR3 is 14 amino acids long. In DNA, the CDR3 is TGTGCCAGCAGCTTAGACGGGACAGCCTATGGCTCCACCTTC. As protein: CASSLDGTAYGSTF.

V usage is TRBV6-1 and J usage is TRBJ2-7, with no clear D. CDR3 length: 14 amino acids. Germline V gene lookup returns CDR1 MNHNS and CDR2 SASEGT. The germline V and J ends were trimmed by 4 bases and 4 bases, with 14 bases remaining between them. The CDR3 coding sequence is TGTGCCAGCAGTGTTGGTGAAGGGCGGTACGAGCAGTACTTC. It yields the protein CASSVGEGRYEQYF.